A selection of T cell receptor beta chains follows, all from one sample in a study of T cells in tuberculosis. The method was immunoSEQ multiplex PCR; TCRdb's version includes in-frame clones alone and lacks a portion of them. The data contain about 40,000 clones, approximately 93% of them singletons. The sample was PBMCs, taken at tuberculosis diagnosis. Source of these receptors: an adult with tuberculosis. Each CDR3 is given with its conserved first and last residue. D genes are given only for firm matches. A row's size may be missing; if present it is once, few, many or a size class.

>TRBJ2-2|NA|NA|TRBV5-4
CASSLEGTTPGELFF
TGTGCCAGCAGCTTGGAGGGGACAACCCCCGGGGAGCTGTTTTTT
>TRBJ2-7|NA|NA|TRBV2
CASKRSEIDEQYF
TGTGCCAGCAAGAGATCCGAGATAGACGAGCAGTACTTC
>TRBJ1-5|NA|NA|TRBV4-1
CASSQDDGFLNQPQHF
TGCGCCAGCAGCCAAGATGACGGGTTCCTTAATCAGCCCCAGCATTTT
>TRBJ1-5|NA|once|TRBV7-8
CASSTRENQPQHF
TGTGCCAGCAGCACCCGAGAAAATCAGCCCCAGCATTTT
>TRBJ1-2|TRBD1|NA|TRBV5-1
CASSLATGQGYGYTF
TGCGCCAGCAGCTTGGCCACGGGACAGGGGTATGGCTACACCTTC
>TRBJ2-1|TRBD2|NA|TRBV9
CASSLGYKVAGSSYNEQFF
TGTGCCAGCAGCCTCGGATATAAAGTAGCGGGGAGCTCCTACAATGAGCAGTTCTTC
>TRBJ2-3|NA|NA|TRBV11-2
CASSPSPVSPNTDTQYF
TGTGCCAGCAGCCCGTCTCCCGTGAGTCCTAACACAGATACGCAGTATTTT
>TRBJ1-6|NA|NA|TRBV11-2
CASSFGNSPLHF
TGTGCCAGCAGCTTCGGTAATTCACCCCTCCACTTT
>TRBJ1-5|NA|NA|TRBV14
CASSQDLRQPQHF
TGTGCCAGCAGCCAAGATCTGAGGCAGCCCCAGCATTTT
>TRBJ2-2|NA|NA|TRBV28
CASCRRAGNTGELFF
TGTGCCAGCTGCCGAAGGGCGGGGAACACCGGGGAGCTGTTTTTT
>TRBJ2-7|TRBD1|NA|TRBV29-1
CSVELDGQGPRSSYEQYF
TGCAGCGTTGAGTTAGATGGACAGGGACCTAGGAGCTCCTACGAGCAGTACTTC
>TRBJ1-5|NA|NA|TRBV28
CASSQGYSNQPQHF
TGTGCCAGCAGCCAGGGATATAGCAATCAGCCCCAGCATTTT
>TRBJ1-2|NA|NA|TRBV6-5
CASSYIRGNYGYTF
TGTGCCAGCAGTTACATCAGGGGAAACTATGGCTACACCTTC
>TRBJ2-1|TRBD2|NA|TRBV28
CASSLASGGPYNEQFF
TGTGCCAGCAGTTTGGCTAGCGGGGGGCCTTACAATGAGCAGTTCTTC
>TRBJ2-7|NA|NA|TRBV28
CASSLSTGVNYEQYF
TGTGCCAGCAGTTTAAGTACCGGGGTCAATTACGAGCAGTACTTC
>TRBJ2-1|NA|NA|TRBV4-1
CASSLLDEQFF
TGCGCCAGCAGCCTTCTCGATGAGCAGTTCTTC
>TRBJ1-2|NA|NA|TRBV11-2
CASSLGGLYGYTF
TGTGCCAGCAGCTTAGGAGGGCTCTATGGCTACACCTTC
>TRBJ2-2|TRBD1|NA|TRBV5-1
CASSLDPGQGSGELFF
TGCGCCAGCAGCTTGGATCCGGGACAGGGATCCGGGGAGCTGTTTTTT
>TRBJ2-2|TRBD1|NA|TRBV7-3
CASSLSGQGVITGELFF
TGTGCCAGCAGCTTATCGGGGCAGGGGGTAATCACCGGGGAGCTGTTTTTT
>TRBJ2-2|NA|once|TRBV7-6
CASSPEATGELFF
TGTGCCAGCAGCCCCGAGGCGACCGGGGAGCTGTTTTTT
>TRBJ2-6|NA|once|TRBV7-6
CASSLDMLGANVLTF
TGTGCCAGCAGCTTAGACATGCTTGGGGCCAACGTCCTGACTTTC
>TRBJ1-3|NA|once|TRBV19
CASSPVSSGNTIYF
TGTGCCAGTAGTCCGGTGAGCTCTGGAAACACCATATATTTT
>TRBJ1-2|NA|NA|TRBV19
CASSIDLSETGSEGYTF
TGTGCCAGTAGTATAGATCTATCGGAAACAGGGTCGGAAGGCTACACCTTC
>TRBJ1-6|NA|NA|TRBV7-9
CASSFTVLSSYNSPLHF
TGTGCCAGCAGCTTCACAGTCTTAAGCTCCTATAATTCACCCCTCCACTTT
>TRBJ2-2|NA|NA|TRBV7-6
CASSLVPGNTGELFF
TGTGCCAGCAGCTTAGTTCCGGGAAACACCGGGGAGCTGTTTTTT
>TRBJ1-5|NA|NA|TRBV18
CASSPPNQPQHF
TGTGCCAGCTCACCCCCTAATCAGCCCCAGCATTTT
>TRBJ1-1|TRBD1|NA|TRBV2
CASSIPGQGAKMNTEAFF
TGTGCCAGCAGTATACCGGGACAGGGGGCGAAAATGAACACTGAAGCTTTCTTT
>TRBJ1-1|TRBD1|NA|TRBV29-1
CSSRGGQGGYTEAFF
TGCAGCTCTAGGGGAGGACAGGGAGGGTACACTGAAGCTTTCTTT
>TRBJ1-6|NA|NA|TRBV19
CASSIGAYRYVNSPLHF
TGTGCCAGTAGTATAGGCGCGTATCGCTATGTGAATTCACCCCTCCACTTT
>TRBJ1-2|NA|NA|TRBV5-1
CASSPGTHYGYTF
TGCGCCAGCAGCCCTGGGACACACTATGGCTACACCTTC
>TRBJ2-3|NA|NA|TRBV30
CAWSVPLFYVASTDTQYF
TGTGCCTGGAGTGTACCCCTATTCTATGTCGCTAGCACAGATACGCAGTATTTT
>TRBJ1-6|NA|NA|TRBV10-2
CASSVEGGASSPLHF
TGCGCCAGCAGTGTTGAAGGAGGGGCGAGTTCACCCCTCCACTTT
>TRBJ2-3|TRBD1|NA|TRBV7-2
CASSLVGQGTHTQYF
TGTGCCAGCAGCTTAGTGGGACAGGGTACACATACGCAGTATTTT
>TRBJ2-7|TRBD1|NA|TRBV29-1
CSVANRGLDEQYF
TGCAGCGTCGCGAACAGGGGTTTGGACGAGCAGTACTTC
>TRBJ1-2|TRBD1|NA|TRBV18
CASSEGQGGPYGYTF
TGTGCCAGCTCAGAGGGACAGGGAGGCCCCTATGGCTACACCTTC
>TRBJ2-2|NA|NA|TRBV18
CASSPLSRYNTGELFF
TGTGCCAGCTCACCACTTTCCAGATATAACACCGGGGAGCTGTTTTTT
>TRBJ2-1|TRBD2|NA|TRBV28
CASSDAATGGPYNEQFF
TGTGCCAGCAGTGACGCGGCGACGGGGGGGCCCTACAATGAGCAGTTCTTC
>TRBJ2-2|NA|NA|TRBV9
CASSVGGSIGELFF
TGTGCCAGCAGCGTAGGAGGGTCTATCGGGGAGCTGTTTTTT
>TRBJ2-5|NA|NA|TRBV4-1
CASSQDPMRVLETQYF
TGCGCCAGCAGCCAAGACCCAATGCGGGTACTAGAGACCCAGTACTTC
>TRBJ1-1|TRBD1|NA|TRBV5-6
CASSWDRANTEAFF
TGTGCCAGCAGCTGGGACAGGGCGAACACTGAAGCTTTCTTT
>TRBJ2-6|NA|NA|TRBV19
CASSIRGRSSGANVLTF
TGTGCCAGTAGTATAAGGGGCCGGAGCTCTGGGGCCAACGTCCTGACTTTC
>TRBJ1-6|NA|NA|TRBV15
CATSRDYVRPGLHF
TGTGCCACCAGCAGAGATTACGTTCGGCCGGGTCTCCACTTT